The sequence of this T cell receptor beta chain was determined in a study of T cell repertoires in cytomegalovirus infection. As for the study in general: An indication of both CMV infection and matching HLA type came from public TCR beta signatures.

Study-wide results and limits: Cumulative public TCR beta family frequency identified carriers of CMV plus the relevant HLA. Ex vivo, HLA-C-restricted CMV-specific TCR beta clonotypes prevailed over the rest of the response.

TCRdb recomputed calls from the reads with MiXCR, one row per CDR3 protein. The data show roughly 760,000 distinct CDR3 sequences, 35% to 40% seen once. Only a few counts were recorded for this clonotype. Its antigen is unidentified. The junction had 8 bases not matched to a gene; V was cut back by 3 bases and J by 4 bases. This CDR3 has 15 amino acids. Germline V gene sequence: CDR1 SGHTA, CDR2 FQGNSA. The chain combines TRBV7-2 with TRBJ1-2; 7 nucleotides align to TRBD1. Sequencing input: PBMCs. The TCR comes from a human donor in good health (CMV status not recorded). Some clones in this sample may be carry-over from other donors' samples. CDR3 nucleotide sequence: TGTGCCAGCAGCTTCCTCGGACAGGATCTCTATGGCTACACCTTC. Translation: CASSFLGQDLYGYTF.